The 27 T cell receptor beta chains in this list originate from one sample, sequenced in a study of T cells in Graves' hyperthyroidism and ophthalmopathy (dated by TCRdb to about 2019). Libraries were made using multiplex PCR. Instrument used: Illumina HiSeq 2000. Amplification of TCR beta CDR3 regions was carried out from RNA transcripts. A first-round RT-PCR of the TCR CDR3 used the HTBI primer set with the Qiagen OneStep RT-PCR kit. TCRdb trimmed the raw reads at Q25, called clones with MiXCR and kept productive beta chains. One record per CDR3 amino acid sequence lists the most common genes and DNA. Across this sample there are 650,000 to 800,000 distinct CDR3 sequences, with 45% seen only once. Of the sample, less than 8.5% is held by the ten largest clones. The material sequenced was peripheral blood or thyroid tissue (not recorded which). These receptors were obtained from an adult man with Graves' disease, either hyperthyroidism or ophthalmopathy (not recorded which).

The chain couples TRBV5-1 to TRBJ2-5; D may be TRBD1 (6 bases). V was shortened by 3 bases and J by 5 bases, with 14 bases between the two germline ends. Germline loops: CDR1 SGHRS, CDR2 YFSETQ. The CDR3 covers 14 residues. The DNA of the CDR3 is TGCGCCAGCAGCTCTTTGTGGGGGCCGGAGACCCAGTACTTC. Residues: CASSSLWGPETQYF.

This chain joins TRBV20-1 and TRBJ1-3; D is perhaps TRBD1 (6 bases). This CDR3 is built from 13 residues. CDR1 and CDR2 (germline): DFQATT, SNEGSKA (reference sequence). V lost 6 bases to trimming and J lost 7 bases, with 16 bases between them. CDR3 protein: CSAIRQGTNTIYF. The CDR3 DNA is TGCAGTGCCATCCGGCAGGGGACCAACACCATATATTTT.

The chain combines TRBV7-9 with TRBJ1-6; 9 bases are shared with TRBD1. The germline V gene encodes CDR1 SEHNR and CDR2 FQNEAQ (reference sequence). V was pared by 6 bases and J by 10 bases, with 10 bases of the junction left unmatched. The CDR3 extends over 15 amino acids. CDR3 nucleotide sequence: TGTGCCAGCAGACGGGACAGGGTGGGAGGCTCACCCCTCCACTTT. It yields the protein CASRRDRVGGSPLHF.

The chain uses TRBV2 and TRBJ2-7; no clear D gene. With 6 bases removed from V and 5 bases from J, the gap between germline ends came to 8 bases. CDR3 length: 11 amino acids. Germline CDR1 reads SNHLY; CDR2 reads FYNNEI. CDR3 DNA sequence: TGTGCCAGCAGCTTCTTAAACGAGCAGTACTTC. Its translation is CASSFLNEQYF.

A few counts support this clonotype. The chain recombines TRBV2 with TRBJ2-5; TRBD1 is a possible D gene (6 bases). CDR1 and CDR2 from the germline V gene are SNHLY and FYNNEI. The length of the CDR3 is 16 residues. The ends were cut back, 2 bases at V and 5 bases at J, with 18 bases in the middle. The DNA of the CDR3 is TGTGCCAGCAGTGAATCGACTCTGGGGGCGAAGGAGACCCAGTACTTC. Its translation is CASSESTLGAKETQYF.

Only a few counts were recorded for this clonotype. A junction boundary mismatches the germline segment, possibly from a read error. The chain links TRBV7-9 to TRBJ1-2; TRBD1 matches 10 bases. In germline, CDR1 is SEHNR, CDR2 FQNEAQ (reference sequence). The CDR3 loop spans 16 amino acids. DNA of the CDR3: TGCGCCAGCAGCCCCTCAGTGGGACAGGGGACCTATGGCTACACCTTC. It specifies CASSPSVGQGTYGYTF.

V usage is TRBV15 and J usage is TRBJ1-6; 10 nucleotides agree with TRBD1. Trimming cost V 3 bases and J 7 bases; bases outside gene matches: 3. Germline V gene lookup returns CDR1 LNHNV and CDR2 YYDKDF (reference sequence). This CDR3 spans 15 amino acids. In nucleotides, the CDR3 is TGTGCCACCAGCAGGGCGGGACAGGGGAATTCACCCCTCCACTTT. Protein sequence: CATSRAGQGNSPLHF.

The chain combines TRBV2 with TRBJ1-5, with D tentatively TRBD1 (5 bases). Germline V lookup: CDR1 SNHLY, CDR2 FYNNEI. Trimming took 6 bases from V and 7 from J, leaving 13 bases between them. The CDR3 contains 13 residues. CDR3 loop: CASRAGGEQPQHF. For the CDR3, the DNA is TGTGCCAGCAGAGCGGGAGGGGAACAGCCCCAGCATTTT.

The rearrangement joins TRBV24-1 to TRBJ2-5, with D tentatively TRBD1 (5 bases). The CDR3 loop spans 15 amino acids. Trimming removed 5 bases at V and 9 bases at J, with 21 bases between. Germline lookup yields CDR1 KGHDR and CDR2 SFDVKD. CDR3 amino acids: CATSASGDSNQPQYF. CDR3 nucleotide sequence: TGTGCCACCAGTGCCTCGGGTGACAGCAATCAGCCCCAGTACTTC.

The DNA for the CDR3 is TGTGCCATCAGTCCGGGGTTAGCCTCAACGAACACCGGGGAGCTGTTTTTT. The encoded protein is CAISPGLASTNTGELFF. The chain is built from TRBV10-3 and TRBJ2-2; tentatively, D is TRBD2 (5 bases). The CDR3 has 17 residues. Germline CDR1 and CDR2: ENHRY and SYGVKD. With 5 bases removed from V and 0 bases from J, the gap between germline ends came to 16 bases.

This sequence joins TRBV12-3 or TRBV12-4 and TRBJ1-2; TRBD1 matches 7 bases. CDR3 length equals 15 residues. J gave up 2 bases and V 6 bases, and 9 bases lay outside the gene matches. The CDR3 loop reads CASSFRDRVNYGYTF. CDR3 bases: TGTGCCAGCAGCTTCCGGGACAGAGTAAACTATGGCTACACCTTC.

The rearrangement uses TRBV2 and TRBJ1-4, with TRBD1 matching 11 bases. J gave up 8 bases and V 7 bases, and 6 bases lay outside the gene matches. The CDR3 is made up of 14 amino acids. Germline CDR1 and CDR2: SNHLY and FYNNEI. The CDR3 DNA reads as TGTGCCAGCAATCCGGGGACAGGGGGAGAAAAACTGTTTTTT. This translates into CASNPGTGGEKLFF.

This clonotype has just a few counts. This chain links TRBV5-4 with TRBJ2-5; tentatively, D is TRBD2 (6 bases). Looked up from germline, CDR1 is SGHNT and CDR2 is YYREEE (reference sequence). Trimming stripped 0 bases from V and 5 bases from J, with 17 bases between. The CDR3 covers 16 residues. CDR3 nucleotide sequence: TGTGCCAGCAGCTTGGAAGGAGGGGATTTTGGGGAGACCCAGTACTTC. Encoded protein: CASSLEGGDFGETQYF.

This clonotype was seen at least ten times. V gene TRBV15 combines with J gene TRBJ1-1, with D perhaps matching TRBD1 (6 bases). The V and J ends lost 4 bases and 1 base respectively, with 13 bases between them. The germline V gene has CDR1 LNHNV and CDR2 YYDKDF (reference sequence). This CDR3 has 15 amino acids. The CDR3 protein is CATSTRQEGNTEAFF. The CDR3, as DNA: TGTGCCACCAGCACCAGACAGGAGGGGAACACTGAAGCTTTCTTT.

A word on this clonotype: It may be a read error: a sequence one base away is much more abundant. The chain employs TRBV7-3 and TRBJ1-1; D is unclear. The V end lost 2 bases, the J end lost 11 bases, and 12 bases lay between the germline ends. The germline gives CDR1 SGHTA, CDR2 FQGTGA. This CDR3 is built from 12 residues. The CDR3 DNA sequence: TGTGCCAGCAGCTTATACGCCGGCGAGGCTTTCTTT. It specifies CASSLYAGEAFF. Full variable domain (rest looked up from reference TRBV7-3 and TRBJ1-1): GAGVSQTPSNKVTEKGKYVELRCDPISGHTALYWYRQSLGQGPEFLIYFQGTGAADDSGLPNDRFFAVRPEGSVSTLKIQRTERGDSAVYLCASSLYAGEAFFGQGTRLTVV.

This clonotype has just a few counts. The chain uses TRBV7-8 and TRBJ2-3; 8 nucleotides align to TRBD2. This CDR3 is built from 15 residues. Germline V CDR1 and CDR2: SGHVS, FQNEAQ. The ends lost 3 bases at V and 2 bases at J; junction bases unmatched: 4. CDR3 in amino acids: CASSFGGAPTDTQYF. CDR3 DNA sequence: TGTGCCAGCAGCTTCGGGGGGGCCCCCACAGATACGCAGTATTTT.

Ten or more counts support this clonotype. The chain is built from TRBV7-2 and TRBJ2-2; weak D call: TRBD1 (5 bases). The CDR3 length is 14 residues. V was trimmed by 6 bases and J by 1 base, leaving 9 bases between them. Per germline, CDR1 SGHTA and CDR2 FQGNSA. The CDR3, as DNA: TGTGCCAGCAGATCCGACAGGAACACCGGGGAGCTGTTTTTT. Its translation: CASRSDRNTGELFF.

This clonotype was recorded many times. The CDR3 coding sequence is TGCAGTGCTAGGGGACTAGCGGATCCGACCCAGTACTTC. Translated: CSARGLADPTQYF. This rearrangement joins TRBV20-1 to TRBJ2-5, with 11 positions matching TRBD2. Per germline, CDR1 DFQATT and CDR2 SNEGSKA (reference sequence). V lost 3 bases and J lost 7; bases outside the gene matches: 4. The CDR3 is 13 residues long.

This clonotype came up many times. The V and J genes are TRBV20-1 and TRBJ1-2; 8 positions match TRBD1. This CDR3 is built from 14 residues. Germline CDR1 and CDR2: DFQATT and SNEGSKA (reference sequence). The junction had 8 bases not matched to a gene; V was cut back by 0 bases and J by 8 bases. The CDR3 DNA reads TGCAGTGCTAGAGAGTTCGGACAGGGAACAGGCTACACCTTC. It translates to CSAREFGQGTGYTF.

This clonotype was counted a few times. The V and J genes are TRBV9 and TRBJ1-5; 7 nucleotides agree with TRBD1. Trimming removed 3 bases from V and 5 bases from J; junction bases left unmatched: 5. CDR1 SGDLS and CDR2 YYNGEE come from the germline V gene. This CDR3 is built from 14 residues. In nucleotides, the CDR3 is TGTGCCAGCAGCGAACAGGGGTTTGATCAGCCCCAGCATTTT. It specifies CASSEQGFDQPQHF.

The CDR3 loop reads CSASSPSGDLNEQYF. Written as DNA, the CDR3 is TGCAGTGCTAGTTCCCCATCCGGGGATCTAAACGAGCAGTACTTC. This chain connects TRBV20-1 to TRBJ2-7; D is possibly TRBD2 (5 bases). Germline CDR1 is DFQATT and CDR2 is SNEGSKA (reference sequence). Trimming pared 3 bases from V and 5 bases from J, leaving 20 bases between. This CDR3 has 15 amino acids.

This clonotype came up many times. The J gene is TRBJ1-5, the V gene TRBV15; 8 bases map to TRBD1. From germline, CDR1 is LNHNV and CDR2 YYDKDF (reference sequence). The ends lost 0 bases at V and 1 base at J; junction bases unmatched: 2. The CDR3 extends over 16 amino acids. The CDR3 nucleotides read TGTGCCACCAGCAGAGATCGGACAGGGAGCAATCAGCCCCAGCATTTT. Residues: CATSRDRTGSNQPQHF.

The CDR3 bases are TGTGCCAGCAGCCTCCTACGGTACACTGAAGCTTTCTTT. Its translation is CASSLLRYTEAFF. The rearrangement uses TRBV9 and TRBJ1-1; D is ambiguous. Trimming pared 4 bases from V and 3 bases from J, leaving 10 bases between. This CDR3 is 13 amino acids long. The V gene's germline CDR1 is SGDLS and CDR2 YYNGEE. Supplemented by reference TRBV9 and TRBJ1-1, the full variable domain reads DSGVTQTPKHLITATGQRVTLRCSPRSGDLSVYWYQQSLDQGLQFLIQYYNGEERAKGNILERFSAQQFPDLHSELNLSSLELGDSALYFCASSLLRYTEAFFGQGTRLTVV.

This clonotype was seen more than once but under ten times. The chain recombines TRBV13 with TRBJ1-2; 7 nucleotides line up with TRBD1. Looked up from germline, CDR1 is PRHDT and CDR2 is FYEKMQ (reference sequence). The CDR3 sequence is 14 residues long. Losses at the gene ends were 1 base for V and 6 bases for J; bases not matched to a gene: 5. Written as DNA, the CDR3 is TGTGCCAGCAGCTTAGTAAGCAGGGGGGATGGCTACACCTTC. Translating it yields CASSLVSRGDGYTF.

A few counts support this clonotype. The chain combines TRBV12-3 or TRBV12-4 with TRBJ2-7, with 11 nucleotides matching TRBD1. The J segment lost 6 bases and the V segment lost 6 bases, leaving 10 bases of the junction unmatched. The CDR3 has 15 residues. CDR3: CASSQEDRGQGEQYF. CDR3 bases: TGTGCCAGCAGCCAAGAGGACAGGGGGCAAGGCGAGCAGTACTTC.

The table lists this clonotype with a few counts. The J gene is TRBJ2-7, the V gene TRBV6-5, with 7 bases that match TRBD1. The germline gives CDR1 MNHEY, CDR2 SVGAGI. V was clipped by 5 bases and J by 6 bases; unmatched bases: 10. The CDR3 length is 14 residues. Written as DNA, the CDR3 is TGTGCCAGCAGTGCCGACAGGGTTCGGCTCGAGCAGTACTTC. It translates to CASSADRVRLEQYF.

Of note for this clonotype: A read error may account for a junction end that differs from germline. The V gene is TRBV7-2, the J gene TRBJ1-3, with D possibly being TRBD1 (6 bases). The CDR3 runs 15 residues. The germline V gene has CDR1 SGHTA and CDR2 FQGNSA. The CDR3 DNA is TGTGCCGGCAGCCCCACGGGGGGCAGTGGCTACACCATATATTTT. It is translated as CAGSPTGGSGYTIYF.